The present TCR beta chain was sequenced within a study of T cell repertoires in cytomegalovirus infection. Study context: An indication of both CMV infection and matching HLA type came from public TCR beta signatures. Study-level findings and limits: Dominant in the ex vivo response were TCR beta clonotypes restricted by HLA-C and specific for CMV. Individuals carrying CMV plus the relevant HLA were identified by cumulative frequency of public TCR beta families.

TCRdb used MiXCR to reprocess the reads, holding one entry per CDR3 protein. This sample carries fewer than 550,000 distinct CDR3 sequences, 26% of them seen once, and the ten largest clones take 13%. J lost 5 bases, V lost 0 bases, and 2 bases had no gene match. Germline V gene lookup returns CDR1 MGHRA and CDR2 YSYEKL. CDR3 length equals 15 residues. About this clonotype itself: No antigen is known for it.

Specimen: PBMCs. The gene calls are TRBV4-1 and TRBJ1-5; 9 positions agree with TRBD1. The receptor comes from a human donor in good health (CMV status not recorded). Some clones in this sample may be carry-over from other donors' samples. CDR3 nucleotide sequence: TGCGCCAGCAGCCAAGATTGGGACAGGGATCAGCCCCAGCATTTT. Translating gives CASSQDWDRDQPQHF.